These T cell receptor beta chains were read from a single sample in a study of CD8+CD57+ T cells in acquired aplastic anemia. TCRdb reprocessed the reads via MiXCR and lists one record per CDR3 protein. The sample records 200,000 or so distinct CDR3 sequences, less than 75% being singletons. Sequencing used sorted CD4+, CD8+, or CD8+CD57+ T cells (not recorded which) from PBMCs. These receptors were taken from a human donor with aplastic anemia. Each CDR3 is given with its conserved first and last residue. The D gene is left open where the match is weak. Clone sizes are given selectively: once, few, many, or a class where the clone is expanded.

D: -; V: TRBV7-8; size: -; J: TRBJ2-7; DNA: TGTGCCAGCAGCTTAGCCCGAAAAGGGGGCGAGCAGTACTTC; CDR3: CASSLARKGGEQYF
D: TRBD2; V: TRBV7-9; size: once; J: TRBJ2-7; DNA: TGCGCCAGCACAGGCGGGAGGTTCTCCGACGAGCAGTACTTC; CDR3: CASTGGRFSDEQYF
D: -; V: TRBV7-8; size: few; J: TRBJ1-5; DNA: TGTGCCAGCAGCTTAGGGAATAGCAATCAGCCCCAGCATTTT; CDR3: CASSLGNSNQPQHF
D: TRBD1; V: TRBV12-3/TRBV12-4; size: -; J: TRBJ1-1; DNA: TGTGCCAGCAGTAGGAGGACAGGGCCAAACTCCATGAACACTGAAGCTTTCTTT; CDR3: CASSRRTGPNSMNTEAFF
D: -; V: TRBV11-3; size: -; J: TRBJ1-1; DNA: TGTGCCAGCAGTATGGTGGGAGAGCCTGAAGCTTTCTTT; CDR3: CASSMVGEPEAFF
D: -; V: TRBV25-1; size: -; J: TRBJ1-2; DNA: TGTGCCAGCAGTGAATCCAGGGGAGGGGTCTATGGCTACACCTTC; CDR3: CASSESRGGVYGYTF
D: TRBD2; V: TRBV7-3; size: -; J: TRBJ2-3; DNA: TGTGCCAGCAGCTTTCAAGCGGGAGATCCCGATACGCAGTATTTT; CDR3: CASSFQAGDPDTQYF
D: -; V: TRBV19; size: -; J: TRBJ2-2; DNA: TGTGCCACCACCGGGGAGCTGTTTTTT; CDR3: CATTGELFF
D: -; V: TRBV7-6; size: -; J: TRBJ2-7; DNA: TGTGCCAGCAGCCGCAGGGTCTACGAGCAGTACTTC; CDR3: CASSRRVYEQYF
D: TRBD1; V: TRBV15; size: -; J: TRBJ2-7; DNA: TGTGCCACCAGCGGAACAGGGGGCACCGAGCAGTACTTC; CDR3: CATSGTGGTEQYF
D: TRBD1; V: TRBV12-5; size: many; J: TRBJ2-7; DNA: TGTGCTAGTGGTCCACTGGACAGGGGAGGCTACGAGCAGTACTTC; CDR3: CASGPLDRGGYEQYF
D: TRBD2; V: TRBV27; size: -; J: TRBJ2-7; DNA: TGTGCCAGCATTTTCGGACCAGCGGGGGACGAGCAGTACTTC; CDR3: CASIFGPAGDEQYF
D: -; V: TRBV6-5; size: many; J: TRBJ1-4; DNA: TGTGCCAGCAGTTACCTGGGACGGATTAATGAAAAACTGTTTTTT; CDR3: CASSYLGRINEKLFF
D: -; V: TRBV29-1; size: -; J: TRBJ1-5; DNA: TGCAGCGTTGAAGAGGTAGTTGGGCAGCCCCAGCATTTT; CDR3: CSVEEVVGQPQHF
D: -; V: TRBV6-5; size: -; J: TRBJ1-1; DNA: TGTGCCAGCAGTGCCTTCGGATTGGGGCCGGAGACTGAAGCTTTCTTT; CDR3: CASSAFGLGPETEAFF
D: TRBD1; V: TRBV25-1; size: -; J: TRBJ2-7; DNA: TGTGCCAGCAGCTGGACAGGGGAACCCTACGAGCAGTACTTC; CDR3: CASSWTGEPYEQYF
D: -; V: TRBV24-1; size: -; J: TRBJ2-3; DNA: TGTGCCACCAGTGGCCCCCTACAGGGTAGGAACACAGATACGCAGTATTTT; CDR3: CATSGPLQGRNTDTQYF
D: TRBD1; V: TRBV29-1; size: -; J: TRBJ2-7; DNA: TGCAGCGTTTTTGGCACAGGGGGTGGCTCCTACGAGCAGTACTTC; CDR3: CSVFGTGGGSYEQYF
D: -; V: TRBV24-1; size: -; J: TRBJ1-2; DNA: TGTGCCACCAGTGTGGGGAGTCGAGACTCCTCCCCACCTGGCTACACCTTC; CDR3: CATSVGSRDSSPPGYTF
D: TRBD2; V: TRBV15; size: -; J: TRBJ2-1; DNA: TGTGCCACCAGCAATAGCGGGGGGGCCTCCAATGAGCAGTTCTTC; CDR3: CATSNSGGASNEQFF
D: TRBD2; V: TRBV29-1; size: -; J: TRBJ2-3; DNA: TGCAGCGTTACTAGCGGGGGGCCCCGTACGCAGTATTTT; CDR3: CSVTSGGPRTQYF
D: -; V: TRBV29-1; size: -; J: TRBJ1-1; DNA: TGCAGCGTTGATGACAGGTTGAACACTGAAGCTTTCTTT; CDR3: CSVDDRLNTEAFF
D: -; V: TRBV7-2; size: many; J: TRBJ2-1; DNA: TGTGCCAGCAGCTTCCAGGGAGACAATGAGCAGTTCTTC; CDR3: CASSFQGDNEQFF
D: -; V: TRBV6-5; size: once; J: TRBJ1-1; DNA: TGTGCCAGCAGTCGTAGGGCGGGAGACACTGAAGCTTTCTTT; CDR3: CASSRRAGDTEAFF
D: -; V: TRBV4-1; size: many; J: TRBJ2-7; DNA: TGCGCCAGCAGCCAAGCCCTCGAGAACGAGCAGTACTTC; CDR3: CASSQALENEQYF
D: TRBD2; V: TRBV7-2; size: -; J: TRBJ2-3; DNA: TGTGCCAGCAGCTTATTGGCGGGGGAGATCACAGATACGCAGTATTTT; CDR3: CASSLLAGEITDTQYF
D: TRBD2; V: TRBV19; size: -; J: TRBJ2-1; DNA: TGTGCCACCCTGGGACTAGCGGGTTCTGGTTTAGGGTCCTACAATGAGCAGTTCTTC; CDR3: CATLGLAGSGLGSYNEQFF
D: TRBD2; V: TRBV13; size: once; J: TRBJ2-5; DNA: TGTGCCAGCTCCACCGGGACTAGAGAGACCCAGTACTTC; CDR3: CASSTGTRETQYF
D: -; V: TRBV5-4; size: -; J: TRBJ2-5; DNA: TGTGCCAGTTCCGGGGGACAGACCCTGCCTAGCGAGACCCAGTACTTC; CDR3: CASSGGQTLPSETQYF
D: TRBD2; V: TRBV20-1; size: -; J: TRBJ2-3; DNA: TGCAGTGCTAGTCGAGCGGGGAGCACAGATACGCAGTATTTT; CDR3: CSASRAGSTDTQYF
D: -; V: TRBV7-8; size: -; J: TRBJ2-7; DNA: TGTGCCAGCAGCTCCGACAGAAACTCCTACGAGCAGTACTTC; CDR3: CASSSDRNSYEQYF
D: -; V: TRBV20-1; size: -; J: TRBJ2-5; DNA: TGCAGTGCTAGAGATGGGCCAGCCGCTCAAGAGACCCAGTACTTC; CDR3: CSARDGPAAQETQYF
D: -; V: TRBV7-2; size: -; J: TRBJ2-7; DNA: TGTGCCAGCAGCTTAGCGGGCGGGTCTCTCAACGAGCAGTACTTC; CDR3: CASSLAGGSLNEQYF
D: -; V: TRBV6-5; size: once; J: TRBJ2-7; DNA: TGTGCCAGCAGTTACAGGGGCGAGCAGTACTTC; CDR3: CASSYRGEQYF
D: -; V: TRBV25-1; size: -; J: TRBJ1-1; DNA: TGTGCCAGCAGAGGGGAGTACTACACTGAAGCTTTCTTT; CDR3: CASRGEYYTEAFF
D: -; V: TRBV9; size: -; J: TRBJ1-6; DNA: TGCGCCAGCAGCTTGGTGTCAGGGACCTATAATTCACCCCTCCACTTT; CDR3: CASSLVSGTYNSPLHF
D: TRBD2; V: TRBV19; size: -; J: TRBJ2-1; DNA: TGTGCCAGTAGTATAGTAGCGGGAGGGGGTGAGCAGTTCTTC; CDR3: CASSIVAGGGEQFF
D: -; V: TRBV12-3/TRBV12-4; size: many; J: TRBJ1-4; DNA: TGTGCCAGCAGTCCAACCGGGATCATTAATGAAAAACTGTTTTTT; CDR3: CASSPTGIINEKLFF